These 26 T cell receptor beta chains share one sample of origin, sequenced in a study of neurological immune-mediated disorders. TCRdb fed the 5' RACE reads into MiXCR, producing one record per CDR3 protein. The table lists tens of thousands of distinct CDR3 sequences, approximately 11% of them singletons. What was sequenced was PBMCs. These receptors came from an older woman with HTLV-1-associated myelopathy (HAM/TSP).

This clonotype has a count of ten or more. The genes are TRBV27 and TRBJ2-5; D is perhaps TRBD1 or TRBD2 (6 bases each). Trimming shortened V by 6 bases and J by 2 bases, and 16 bases separated the two germline ends. CDR3 size: 15 residues. Per germline, CDR1 MNHEY and CDR2 SMNVEV (reference sequence). The CDR3 bases are TGTGCCAGCAGAGCACAGGGCGGGAAGCAAGAGACCCAGTACTTC. It is translated as CASRAQGGKQETQYF.

This clonotype was detected only a few times. The chain has TRBV10-3 and TRBJ1-5; D not resolved. The V end lost 2 bases, the J end lost 3 bases, and 5 bases lay between the germline ends. Germline V gene data show CDR1 as ENHRY and CDR2 as SYGVKD. The CDR3 length is 13 residues. The CDR3 DNA reads TGTGCCATCAGTGAGGCCACCAATCAGCCCCAGCATTTT. It is translated as CAISEATNQPQHF.

Details on this clonotype: The junction does not match germline at one end; this may be a read error. The chain carries TRBV7-7 and TRBJ2-7; 16 bases agree with TRBD2. CDR1 is SSHAT, CDR2 FNYEAQ, per germline (reference sequence). There are 19 residues in the CDR3. The CDR3, as DNA: TGTGCTAGCAGCTCGGGACTAGCGGGAGGGCCTAAGTCCGCCTACGAGCAGTACTTC. Protein sequence: CASSSGLAGGPKSAYEQYF.

V and J are TRBV18 and TRBJ1-4, with TRBD1 matching over 7 bases. This CDR3 is built from 17 residues. Trimming removed 2 bases from V and 0 bases from J; junction bases left unmatched: 6. Germline V gives CDR1 KGHSH, CDR2 LQKENI. As DNA, the CDR3 is TGTGCCAGCTCACCAGGAGGGGGACAGTCAACTAATGAAAAACTGTTTTTT. Its protein is CASSPGGGQSTNEKLFF.

This clonotype was picked up many times. The chain combines TRBV5-1 with TRBJ2-7; TRBD1 is a possible D gene (6 bases). CDR3 length: 13 residues. Trimming removed 1 base from V and 2 bases from J, with 7 bases in between. The V gene's germline CDR1 is SGHRS and CDR2 YFSETQ. This CDR3 is CASSLRQAYEQYF. In DNA form, the CDR3 reads TGCGCCAGCAGCTTGAGACAGGCCTACGAGCAGTACTTC.

This clonotype has a count of ten or more. This sequence joins TRBV5-1 and TRBJ2-2; 12 nucleotides align to TRBD2. Germline V gene sequence: CDR1 SGHRS, CDR2 YFSETQ. The junction had 7 bases not matched to a gene; V was cut back by 4 bases and J by 9 bases. The CDR3 is 15 residues long. The CDR3 DNA follows: TGCGCCAGCAGCAGCCTAGCGGGAGGGCCCCGGGAGCTGTTTTTT. It yields the protein CASSSLAGGPRELFF.

This clonotype was seen a few times. This chain joins TRBV6-1 and TRBJ2-2; D assignment may be TRBD1 or TRBD2 (6 bases each). Germline V gene sequence: CDR1 MNHNS, CDR2 SASEGT. The CDR3 runs to 19 residues. V gave up 2 bases and J gave up 5 bases, with 24 bases separating them. This chain's CDR3 is CASSEWIGRGASRTGELFF. The CDR3 coding sequence is TGTGCCAGCAGTGAATGGATCGGTAGGGGGGCCTCGAGGACCGGGGAGCTGTTTTTT.

The table lists this clonotype with many counts. This chain uses TRBV7-7 with TRBJ2-3; D may be TRBD2 (6 bases). This CDR3 contains 14 residues. Germline V CDR1 and CDR2: SSHAT, FNYEAQ (reference sequence). V lost 1 base to trimming and J lost 6 bases, with 11 bases between them. The CDR3 reads CASSLGGTGDTQYF. Here the CDR3 DNA reads TGTGCCAGCAGCTTAGGGGGGACTGGCGATACGCAGTATTTT.

This clonotype came up many times. The J gene is TRBJ2-7, the V gene TRBV5-5, with a weak D call TRBD2 (5 bases). The germline V and J ends were trimmed by 0 bases and 2 bases, with 18 bases remaining between them. The CDR3 has 17 residues. CDR1 and CDR2 from the germline V gene are SGHKS and YYEKEE (reference sequence). This CDR3 reads CASSLGWPRGRPYEQYF. The CDR3 DNA follows: TGTGCCAGCAGCTTGGGTTGGCCCCGAGGGCGCCCCTACGAGCAGTACTTC.

This clonotype was counted many times. V and J are TRBV20-1 and TRBJ2-2; D might be TRBD2 (6 bases). This CDR3 has 15 amino acids. The V gene lost 0 bases and the J gene lost 4 bases, with 12 bases spanning the gap. The V gene's germline CDR1 is DFQATT and CDR2 SNEGSKA (reference sequence). The CDR3 DNA follows: TGCAGTGCTAGAGATCCCGGGAGTGCCACCGGGGAGCTGTTTTTT. Encoded protein: CSARDPGSATGELFF.

This clonotype has ten or more counts. The V and J genes are TRBV27 and TRBJ2-2; D is uncertain. Germline values: CDR1 MNHEY, CDR2 SMNVEV (reference sequence). The CDR3 is made up of 13 amino acids. V dropped 10 bases and J dropped 4 bases, with 13 bases sitting between them. CDR3 bases: TGTGCCACCAGGATGTTTGGCACCGGGGAGCTGTTTTTT. Protein product: CATRMFGTGELFF.

This clonotype was counted at least ten times. The rearrangement links TRBV20-1 to TRBJ1-1; D unresolved. Trimming pared 5 bases from V and 1 base from J, leaving 11 bases between. This CDR3 has 13 residues. CDR1 and CDR2 from the germline V gene are DFQATT and SNEGSKA (reference sequence). The CDR3 loop reads CSAYPVANTEAFF. The CDR3 nucleotides read TGCAGTGCTTACCCGGTGGCGAACACTGAAGCTTTCTTT.

This clonotype was seen at least ten times. This sequence joins TRBV29-1 and TRBJ2-7; tentatively, D is TRBD1 or TRBD2 (5 bases each). Trimming took off 6 bases at V and 4 bases at J, with 10 bases between the two ends. Germline V gene lookup returns CDR1 SQVTM and CDR2 ANQGSEA. The CDR3 is made up of 11 amino acids. The CDR3 DNA reads TGCAGCGTGGGACGGAGGTACGAGCAGTACTTC. Translated: CSVGRRYEQYF.

This clonotype was seen ten or more times. V and J are TRBV20-1 and TRBJ2-4; no reliable D call. Looked up from germline, CDR1 is DFQATT and CDR2 is SNEGSKA (reference sequence). V lost 5 bases and J lost 8, with 10 bases in between. CDR3 length equals 11 residues. The CDR3 is CSARQADIQYF. CDR3 DNA: TGCAGTGCTCGACAAGCCGACATTCAGTACTTC.

There are many counts of this clonotype. The chain combines TRBV6-2 or TRBV6-3 with TRBJ2-1; 13 bases align to TRBD2. The germline V gene encodes CDR1 MNHEY and CDR2 SVGEGT. The CDR3 length is 15 residues. J was trimmed by 7 bases and V by 6 bases; bases with no gene match: 6. CDR3 amino acids: CASSTRTSGRNEQFF. CDR3 bases: TGTGCCAGCAGCACAAGGACTAGCGGGAGAAATGAGCAGTTCTTC.

This clonotype came up many times. V usage is TRBV15 and J usage is TRBJ2-5, with 8 bases aligning to TRBD1. Per the germline V gene, CDR1 is LNHNV and CDR2 is YYDKDF (reference sequence). This CDR3 region has 15 residues. The V and J ends lost 2 bases and 4 bases, in that order; junction bases with no gene match: 6. CDR3 coding DNA: TGTGCCACCAGCAGAATACAACAGGGGGGAGAGACCCAGTACTTC. Translating gives CATSRIQQGGETQYF.

This clonotype was observed a handful of times. The chain employs TRBV2 and TRBJ2-1, with a tentative D call TRBD2 (6 bases). Near its end, the DNA agrees better with TRBJ2-7, so the J call may be wrong. The V gene's germline CDR1 is SNHLY and CDR2 FYNNEI. The CDR3 runs 14 residues. The CDR3 DNA sequence: TGTGCCAGCAGTACGGCGGGATGGTACTATGAGCAGTACTTC. Amino acids: CASSTAGWYYEQYF.

On this clonotype itself: A single base separates this from a much larger clone, so it may be a read error. The CDR3 DNA sequence: TGCAGTGCTAGAGATATGGGACTAGCCTACGAGCTGTACTTC. Protein sequence: CSARDMGLAYELYF. The rearrangement uses TRBV20-1 and TRBJ2-7, with TRBD2 matching over 9 bases. This CDR3 comprises 14 residues. Germline V CDR1 and CDR2: DFQATT, SNEGSKA (reference sequence).

The rearrangement joins TRBV11-3 to TRBJ2-7; D is uncertain. The V end lost 1 base, the J end lost 5 bases, and 21 bases lay between the germline ends. CDR1 and CDR2 from the germline V gene are SGHNT and YENEEA. This CDR3 region has 17 residues. The CDR3 DNA reads as TGTGCCAGCAGCTTAGGAAGTTCGGCGTGGTCCGGGCACGAGCAGTACTTC. This sequence encodes CASSLGSSAWSGHEQYF.

This clonotype was seen repeatedly, ten times or more. The chain uses TRBV7-2 and TRBJ1-1, with D unresolved. Germline CDR1 reads SGHTA; CDR2 reads FQGNSA. V gave up 3 bases and J gave up 0 bases, with 11 bases separating them. The CDR3 loop spans 15 amino acids. The CDR3: CASSLRGPMNTEAFF. In DNA, the CDR3 is TGTGCCAGCAGCTTGCGAGGTCCCATGAACACTGAAGCTTTCTTT.

This clonotype has ten or more counts. The chain carries TRBV14 and TRBJ1-2, with a possible D match to TRBD1 (5 bases). This CDR3 contains 13 residues. Germline V gene sequence: CDR1 SGHDN, CDR2 FVKESK. The V gene lost 4 bases and the J gene lost 5 bases, with 11 bases spanning the gap. CDR3 coding DNA: TGTGCCAGCAGCCCAAACAGGAGTTATGGCTACACCTTC. As protein: CASSPNRSYGYTF.

The sample holds many counts of this clonotype. This sequence joins TRBV5-1 and TRBJ1-5; 7 bases match TRBD1. The trim removed 2 bases at V and 7 bases at J, leaving 9 bases unmatched. Germline CDR1 is SGHRS and CDR2 is YFSETQ. The CDR3 contains 15 residues. As DNA, the CDR3 is TGCGCCAGCAGCTTATTGGGACAGCAAGGGCAGCCCCAGCATTTT. It codes for CASSLLGQQGQPQHF.

The sample holds many counts of this clonotype. The chain carries TRBV29-1 and TRBJ1-1; no definite D call. The ends were cut back, 5 bases at V and 6 bases at J, with 16 bases in the middle. This CDR3 contains 13 residues. Germline CDR1 and CDR2: SQVTM and ANQGSEA. The CDR3 loop is CSVRMGVWAEAFF. Written as DNA, the CDR3 is TGCAGCGTTCGAATGGGTGTATGGGCTGAAGCTTTCTTT. Together with reference TRBV29-1 and TRBJ1-1, the CDR3 gives the full variable domain: SAVISQKPSRDICQRGTSLTIQCQVDSQVTMMFWYRQQPGQSLTLIATANQGSEATYESGFVIDKFPISRPNLTFSTLTVSNMSPEDSSIYLCSVRMGVWAEAFFGQGTRLTVV.

In its sample, this clonotype was seen many times. The J gene is TRBJ2-7, the V gene TRBV5-1; D possibly corresponds to TRBD1 (6 bases). V lost 0 bases to trimming and J lost 7 bases, with 11 bases between them. The CDR3 extends over 13 amino acids. Germline V gene data show CDR1 as SGHRS and CDR2 as YFSETQ. The CDR3 region is CASSLALGGEQYF. In nucleotides, the CDR3 is TGCGCCAGCAGCTTGGCCCTAGGGGGAGAGCAGTACTTC.

This clonotype has ten or more counts. The CDR3 protein is CASSQDFIGSILTGELFF. The DNA of the CDR3 is TGTGCCAGCAGCCAAGATTTTATAGGCTCTATCCTCACCGGGGAGCTGTTTTTT. The chain uses TRBV4-2 and TRBJ2-2; D gene ambiguous. This CDR3 region has 18 residues. Germline loops: CDR1 LGHNA, CDR2 YNFKEQ. The V and J ends lost 0 bases and 4 bases respectively, with 18 bases between them.

This clonotype was seen a single time. Possible read error: a much larger clone is one base away. The V and J genes are TRBV11-3 and TRBJ2-7, with a weak D call TRBD1 (5 bases). The CDR3 is 17 residues long. The germline CDR1 and CDR2 sequences are SGHNT and YENEEA. The germline V and J ends were trimmed by 1 base and 2 bases, with 18 bases remaining between them. The chain's CDR3 is CASSLALRQTVAYEQYF. The DNA of the CDR3 is TGTGCCAGCAGCTTAGCCCTGCGACAGACTGTAGCCTACGAGCAGTACTTC.